Listed here are 8 T cell receptor beta chains from one sample, sequenced in a study of blood T cells in healthy people across ages. Then a second PCR, running roughly 6 to 11 cycles, was carried out with a sample-barcoded 5' primer and a J-beta primer mix. TCRdb used MiXCR to reprocess the 5' RACE reads, holding one entry per CDR3 protein. The table has 1,100,000 or so distinct CDR3 sequences, 35% to 50% seen once; the top ten hold around 18%. Sequencing was carried out using blood. The source of these receptors is an older woman in good health.

This chain uses TRBV4-1 with TRBJ1-5; 7 bases align to TRBD1. The CDR3 has 16 residues. Per the germline V gene, CDR1 is MGHRA and CDR2 is YSYEKL. V lost 4 bases to trimming and J lost 3 bases; unmatched junction nucleotides: 9. CDR3 coding DNA: TGCGCCAGCAGCCCACCGCCGGGACAGTTCAATCAGCCCCAGCATTTT. It yields the protein CASSPPPGQFNQPQHF.

J is TRBJ2-4 and V is TRBV5-6; 8 positions agree with TRBD2. The J call is in doubt because the DNA end fits TRBJ2-7 better. In germline, CDR1 is SGHDT, CDR2 YYEEEE. This CDR3 region has 16 residues. The CDR3 nucleotides read TGTGCCAGCAGCCTGCCCAGCGGGAGTGCCCCCTACGAGCAGTACTTC. Amino acid sequence: CASSLPSGSAPYEQYF.

The genes are TRBV20-1 and TRBJ2-5; D not resolved. Trimming took off 4 bases at V and 1 base at J, with 16 bases between the two ends. Looked up from germline, CDR1 is DFQATT and CDR2 is SNEGSKA (reference sequence). The CDR3 contains 15 residues. As DNA, the CDR3 is TGCAGTGCTAAAGAAGCGCGCTCTACCCAAGAGACCCAGTACTTC. This encodes CSAKEARSTQETQYF.

The chain carries TRBV6-2 or TRBV6-3 and TRBJ2-5; 9 nucleotides line up with TRBD1. Per germline, CDR1 MNHEY and CDR2 SVGEGT. This CDR3 contains 16 residues. J was trimmed by 2 bases and V by 6 bases; bases with no gene match: 10. CDR3 coding DNA: TGTGCCAGCAGACCCGGGACAGGGAAGATACAAGAGACCCAGTACTTC. As protein: CASRPGTGKIQETQYF.

This clonotype was observed a handful of times. This chain links TRBV18 with TRBJ2-3; TRBD2 might be the D (5 bases). The CDR3 runs 16 residues. With 1 base removed from V and 0 bases from J, the gap between germline ends came to 11 bases. CDR1 is KGHSH and CDR2 is LQKENI in the germline V gene. This CDR3 reads CASSPQERSSTDTQYF. For the CDR3, the DNA is TGTGCCAGCTCACCACAGGAGCGGTCTAGCACAGATACGCAGTATTTT.

V and J are TRBV5-1 and TRBJ2-6; 9 nucleotides agree with TRBD1. Trimming cost V 5 bases and J 0 bases; bases outside gene matches: 9. CDR1 SGHRS and CDR2 YFSETQ come from the germline V gene. There are 18 residues in the CDR3. The CDR3 coding sequence is TGCGCCAGCAGACGGACCCGGGACAGGGTCTCTGGGGCCAACGTCCTGACTTTC. Residues: CASRRTRDRVSGANVLTF. The full variable domain, rest sourced from reference TRBV5-1 and TRBJ2-6, is KAGVTQTPRYLIKTRGQQVTLSCSPISGHRSVSWYQQTPGQGLQFLFEYFSETQRNKGNFPGRFSGRQFSNSRSEMNVSTLELGDSALYLCASRRTRDRVSGANVLTFGAGSRLTVL.

This chain joins TRBV11-2 and TRBJ2-7, with 10 bases that match TRBD2. Looked up from germline, CDR1 is SGHAT and CDR2 is FQNNGV. This CDR3 spans 16 amino acids. With V trimmed by 5 bases and J by 0 bases, 7 bases remained unmatched. Here the CDR3 DNA reads TGTGCCAGCAGCAAGACTAGCGGGCCCCTCTCCTACGAGCAGTACTTC. Residues: CASSKTSGPLSYEQYF. The whole variable domain, filled in from reference TRBV11-2 and TRBJ2-7, reads EAGVAQSPRYKIIEKRQSVAFWCNPISGHATLYWYQQILGQGPKLLIQFQNNGVVDDSQLPKDRFSAERLKGVDSTLKIQPAKLEDSAVYLCASSKTSGPLSYEQYFGPGTRLTVT.

This clonotype was found a few times. The V call is TRBV12-3 or TRBV12-4, the J call TRBJ2-7; TRBD1 is a possible D gene (6 bases). V was clipped by 5 bases and J by 2 bases, with 10 bases between them. This CDR3 has 13 residues. The CDR3 DNA reads as TGTGCCAGCAGTCCCCAGGGGCCCTACGAGCAGTACTTC. As protein: CASSPQGPYEQYF.